The 8 T cell receptor beta chains below were found in one sample sequenced in a study of OX40 agonist ivuxolimab in advanced cancers. The assay was immunoSEQ multiplex PCR, and TCRdb's table has in-frame clones only and misses some. Of 12,000 to 15,000 clones listed, roughly 76% are singletons. The source was CD4+ or CD8+ T cells sorted from blood, collected in a trial of the OX40 agonist ivuxolimab. The receptors originated from an adult with an advanced solid tumor such as melanoma, head and neck, liver or kidney cancer.

The rearrangement joins TRBV4-1 to TRBJ1-1; TRBD1 might be the D (6 bases). The CDR3 consists of 15 residues. V lost 3 bases and J 1 base, leaving 12 bases between the germline ends. The V gene's germline CDR1 is MGHRA and CDR2 YSYEKL. CDR3 in amino acids: CASSHKQGGNTEAFF. CDR3 coding DNA: TGCGCCAGCAGCCACAAACAGGGCGGGAACACTGAAGCTTTCTTT.

V is TRBV11-2 and J is TRBJ2-7; 7 nucleotides align to TRBD1. The J segment lost 3 bases and the V segment lost 0 bases, leaving 5 bases of the junction unmatched. The germline V gene has CDR1 SGHAT and CDR2 FQNNGV. The CDR3 consists of 15 residues. In DNA form, the CDR3 reads TGTGCCAGCAGCTTAGATTTCGGACAGGACTACGAGCAGTACTTC. This codes for CASSLDFGQDYEQYF.

This chain joins TRBV19 and TRBJ1-2; D is ambiguous. Germline V gives CDR1 LNHDA, CDR2 SQIVND (reference sequence). V was pared by 6 bases and J by 2 bases, with 16 bases between. The CDR3 has 15 residues. CDR3 region: CASSEFDTINYGYTF. The CDR3 DNA reads TGTGCCAGTAGCGAATTCGATACTATAAACTATGGCTACACCTTC.

This clone was seen more than once but under ten times. V is TRBV6-5 and J is TRBJ2-7, with TRBD2 as a possible D gene (7 bases). CDR1 is MNHEY, CDR2 SVGAGI, per germline. CDR3 length equals 13 residues. Trimming took off 5 bases at V and 6 bases at J, with 14 bases between the two ends. Here the CDR3 DNA reads TGTGCCAGCAGTGAGGGGGGCGGGGGCGAGCAGTACTTC. Its translation: CASSEGGGGEQYF.

The chain links TRBV19 to TRBJ2-2; D may correspond to TRBD1 or TRBD2 (6 bases each). V shed 6 bases and J shed 6 bases, with 20 bases lying between them. Germline V gives CDR1 LNHDA, CDR2 SQIVND (reference sequence). CDR3 length equals 16 residues. CDR3 loop: CASSQISLGGPGELFF. Written as DNA, the CDR3 is TGTGCCAGTAGCCAAATCTCGCTTGGGGGGCCCGGGGAGCTGTTTTTT. The full variable domain, rest sourced from reference TRBV19 and TRBJ2-2, is DGGITQSPKYLFRKEGQNVTLSCEQNLNHDAMYWYRQDPGQGLRLIYYSQIVNDFQKGDIAEGYSVSREKKESFPLTVTSAQKNPTAFYLCASSQISLGGPGELFFGEGSRLTVL.

V is TRBV2 and J is TRBJ2-1; the match to TRBD1 covers 9 bases. Germline V gene data show CDR1 as SNHLY and CDR2 as FYNNEI. V shed 6 bases and J 6 bases; nucleotides not matched to a gene: 9. This CDR3 spans 15 amino acids. In nucleotides, the CDR3 is TGTGCCAGCAGGCTACAGGGGGCCTCAATCAATGAGCAGTTCTTC. Translation: CASRLQGASINEQFF.

This clone is hyperexpanded. This chain connects TRBV6-5 to TRBJ1-5; weak D call: TRBD1 (5 bases). The CDR3 runs to 14 residues. Germline CDR1 MNHEY, CDR2 SVGAGI. The V end lost 4 bases, the J end lost 1 base, and 8 bases lay between the germline ends. This CDR3 reads CASSFSGSNQPQHF. The CDR3 DNA is TGTGCCAGCAGTTTCTCAGGGAGCAATCAGCCCCAGCATTTT.

This chain uses TRBV5-1 with TRBJ1-2, with D possibly matching TRBD1 (5 bases). There are 14 residues in the CDR3. The germline V gene has CDR1 SGHRS and CDR2 YFSETQ. V was pared by 2 bases and J by 2 bases, with 10 bases between. The chain's CDR3 is CASSLRGSNYGYTF. Written as DNA, the CDR3 is TGCGCCAGCAGCTTACGGGGCTCCAACTATGGCTACACCTTC. The full variable domain, completed using reference TRBV5-1 and TRBJ1-2, is KAGVTQTPRYLIKTRGQQVTLSCSPISGHRSVSWYQQTPGQGLQFLFEYFSETQRNKGNFPGRFSGRQFSNSRSEMNVSTLELGDSALYLCASSLRGSNYGYTFGSGTRLTVV.